This TCR beta chain stems from a study of T cell clusters in autoimmune cytopenias. About 37,500 genome equivalents of blood DNA were amplified for TRB. Germline assignment: CDR1 MDHEN and CDR2 SYDVKM. CDR3 length: 16 residues. TRB was amplified by touch-down multiplex PCR, primer pools A and B combined. TCRdb reworked the multiplex PCR reads into one entry per CDR3 protein, no DNA. This table holds around 6,000 distinct CDR3 sequences. The same specimen was also included in a second study, on T cell repertoires in aging, cancer and after chemotherapy. As that study records: In cancer patients, declining TCR diversity with age involved lost richness and lost evenness. Rebound thymic output was suggested by rising median generation probability during chemotherapy in each cancer cohort. These repertoire data do not allow conclusions about immunological memory after chemotherapy.

The V gene is TRBV28, the J gene TRBJ2-1; the D call from TCRdb, TRBD1, cannot be confirmed without DNA. The TCR originated in a human donor in good health. The sequenced sample was peripheral blood. CDR3 loop: CAIRSGRDSSYNEQFF.